This T cell receptor beta chain was retrieved from a study of spatial heterogeneity in lung cancer. Germline CDR1 LGHNA, CDR2 YSLEER. This CDR3 spans 14 amino acids. J gave up 6 bases and V 4 bases, and 2 bases lay outside the gene matches. Time point indicated: sample taken at primary tumor resection. TCRs were sequenced from unsorted whole RNA of tumor, nontumor lung or PBMC. This clonotype was seen a handful of times. Via MiXCR, TCRdb re-called the 5' RACE reads, giving one row per CDR3 protein. The sample holds around 12,000 distinct CDR3 sequences, less than 15% seen once. The material sequenced was PBMCs, taken at surgery. The TCR originated in a male donor with early-stage non-small cell lung cancer. The genes are TRBV4-3 and TRBJ2-3, with TRBD2 matching over 12 bases. Written as DNA, the CDR3 is TGCGCCAGCAGCCCGGGGACTAGCGGGGATACGCAGTATTTT. Its protein product is CASSPGTSGDTQYF.